This T cell receptor (beta chain) is from a study of cytomegalovirus exposure and HLA in healthy donors. PCR involved 60 Vbeta and 13 Jbeta primers. The repertoire was sequenced with immunoSEQ multiplex PCR; TCRdb's copy has only in-frame clones and lacks some. The table includes more than 120,000 clones, around 85% detected once. Germline CDR1 MNHNY, CDR2 SVGAGI (reference sequence). The CDR3 length is 14 residues. With 4 bases removed from V and 0 bases from J, the gap between germline ends came to 9 bases. Study-wide findings and caveats: Fewer N-insertions than the roughly 630-donor mean were reportedly shown by an Asian-associated ancestry cluster in a later analysis. A later analysis found that most CMV-associated TCR beta chains appeared HLA-restricted. For most TCR beta V segments, an earlier analysis put the productive rate at about 87% or about 30% of the time. Later analysis showed TCR association rates varying by HLA locus, highest for DRB1 and lowest for HLA-C.

As for this clone: Its antigen is currently unknown.

Sequencing was done on a sample of PBMCs. This chain connects TRBV6-6 to TRBJ1-1; weak D call: TRBD1 (6 bases). The TCR comes from a woman aged 25 to 39 in good health and CMV-seronegative. CDR3 protein: CASSSGALNTEAFF. The CDR3, as DNA: TGTGCCAGCAGTTCAGGGGCCCTGAACACTGAAGCTTTCTTT.